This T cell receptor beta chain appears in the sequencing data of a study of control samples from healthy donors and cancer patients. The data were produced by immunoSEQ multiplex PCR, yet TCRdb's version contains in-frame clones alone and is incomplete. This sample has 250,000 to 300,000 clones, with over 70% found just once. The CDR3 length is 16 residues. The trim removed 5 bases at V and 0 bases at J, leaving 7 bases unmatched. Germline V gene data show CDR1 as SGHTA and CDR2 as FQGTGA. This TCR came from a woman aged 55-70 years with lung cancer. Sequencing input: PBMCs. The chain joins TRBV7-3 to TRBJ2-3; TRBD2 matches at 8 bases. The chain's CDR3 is CASSRNPSGSTDTQYF. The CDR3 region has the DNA TGTGCCAGCAGCCGAAATCCTAGCGGGAGCACAGATACGCAGTATTTT. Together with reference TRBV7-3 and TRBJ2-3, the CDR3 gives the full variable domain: GAGVSQTPSNKVTEKGKYVELRCDPISGHTALYWYRQSLGQGPEFLIYFQGTGAADDSGLPNDRFFAVRPEGSVSTLKIQRTERGDSAVYLCASSRNPSGSTDTQYFGPGTRLTVL.